The 3 T cell receptor beta chains in this list originate from one sample, sequenced in a study of cytomegalovirus exposure and HLA in healthy donors. Vbeta (60) and Jbeta (13) primers were used in the PCR. Produced via immunoSEQ multiplex PCR; TCRdb's table is partial and in-frame only. This table holds 75,000 to 95,000 clones, over 75% found once. Sequencing input: PBMCs. Receptors were obtained from a human donor in good health.

V usage is TRBV7-2 and J usage is TRBJ1-6; D uncertain. Germline V gives CDR1 SGHTA, CDR2 FQGNSA. Trimming removed 1 base from V and 4 bases from J, with 11 bases in between. CDR3 length: 16 residues. CDR3 sequence (DNA): TGTGCCAGCAGCTTAGGAGGGATTGGGTATAATTCACCCCTCCACTTT. Protein: CASSLGGIGYNSPLHF. The full variable domain, its missing parts supplied by reference TRBV7-2 and TRBJ1-6, is GAGVSQSPSNKVTEKGKDVELRCDPISGHTALYWYRQSLGQGLEFLIYFQGNSAPDKSGLPSDRFSAERTGGSVSTLTIQRTQQEDSAVYLCASSLGGIGYNSPLHFGNGTRLTVT.

This clone was detected only once. This chain uses TRBV11-2 with TRBJ2-2; TRBD1 is a possible D gene (7 bases). The germline CDR1 and CDR2 sequences are SGHAT and FQNNGV. V lost 4 bases to trimming and J lost 3 bases, with 12 bases between them. The CDR3 consists of 15 residues. CDR3 coding DNA: TGTGCCAGCAGCTACAGGGGCGGGGACACCGGGGAGCTGTTTTTT. Its protein is CASSYRGGDTGELFF.

The V call is TRBV2, the J call TRBJ2-7, with unresolved D. The germline gives CDR1 SNHLY, CDR2 FYNNEI. V was pared by 7 bases and J by 6 bases, with 13 bases between. This CDR3 comprises 12 residues. The CDR3 nucleotides read TGTGCCAGCACTAGGAACCCGGGCGAGCAGTACTTC. It is translated as CASTRNPGEQYF.